The present TCR beta chain was sequenced within a study of blood T cell repertoires in COVID-19 (TCRdb year 2020). Looking at the study overall: The collaborator samples originated in the United States, Italy and Spain and spanned the acute and convalescent phases of COVID-19. The material from the prospective study consisted of cDNA or gDNA derived from T cells, B-cell-depleted T cells, or PBMCs. Deeply sampled blood TCRbeta repertoires from subjects exposed to, actively infected with, or recovered from COVID-19 were included in the dataset. The repertoires were made available in a free public database intended to serve as a resource for research on the immune response to SARS-CoV-2. Samples were obtained from the ongoing ImmuneRACE study (first 160 participants) and from 1,254 subjects provided by 6 global collaborators. The sample metadata nearly always contained a de-identified subject ID, COVID-19 status, age in years and sex. Where available, HLA class I and class II types were taken from metadata supplied by the sample provider and were not determined by assay-based typing.

The immunoSEQ Assay, a bias-controlled multiplex PCR, was used to amplify TCRbeta CDR3 regions from genomic DNA. Per the original workflow: Nucleated cell counts per sample were estimated from amplification of reference gene primers within the assay. Sequence reads were collapsed and filtered to measure the absolute abundance of every unique TCRbeta CDR3 rearrangement. For each sample, productive Simpson clonality was calculated by taking the square root of Simpson's diversity index across productive rearrangements. Sourced from immuneACCESS, this table was stored by TCRdb with only in-frame sequences that have V and J called. A share of the clones is absent; for the studies checked, an unresolved V gene accounts for under half, and the remainder has no known explanation. V and J calls and clone size are as listed in that table; D and trimming were resolved from the DNA. The sample data list roughly 62,000 clones, and just under 95% of these were observed just once. The ten biggest clones cover over 5.5% of the sample.

The V end gives up 1 base and the J end 1 base, leaving 9 bases in the junction not matched to a gene. The CDR3 spans 18 residues, from the cysteine through the phenylalanine. Of all the DNA, just the CDR3 is kept, 54 bases in frame from base 1. The germline V gene provides CDR1 SGHVS and CDR2 FNYEAQ. Remarks on this clone: The antigen it recognizes is unknown. No per-base quality is available; no much larger clone lies one base away.

The research as a whole found: Clinical and demographic metadata were provided uncurated, with the amount varying by source and participant.

Whole blood was collected in K2EDTA tubes by collaborating institutions according to the institutions' own protocols. For TCRbeta analysis, collaborator samples were shipped as frozen whole blood, as isolated PBMCs, or as DNA extracted from either sample type. The chain joins TRBV7-6 to TRBJ2-2; 7 junctional bases match TRBD2. The sample consisted of peripheral blood. The clonotype comes from a human donor in a cohort sampled during active COVID-19. The CDR3 sequence is CASSLVLRLAENTGELFF. The DNA is as follows: TGTGCCAGCAGCTTAGTTCTTCGTCTAGCGGAGAACACCGGGGAGCTGTTTTTT.